Following are 29 T cell receptor beta chains from one sample sequenced in a study of blood T cell dynamics during melanoma immunotherapy. Sequencing was performed with immunoSEQ multiplex PCR; in TCRdb, only in-frame clones are kept and a portion is missing. In the table there are roughly 10,000 clones, nearly 90% of which are singletons. Described time point: week 3, after first cycle of checkpoint inhibitor. Sample: blood, taken from a patient treated with checkpoint blockade. Receptor source: a human donor with melanoma.

This sequence joins TRBV7-2 and TRBJ2-5; D is perhaps TRBD2 (5 bases). The CDR3 has 14 residues. V lost 5 bases and J 7 bases, leaving 17 bases between the germline ends. Looked up from germline, CDR1 is SGHTA and CDR2 is FQGNSA. Here the CDR3 reads CASSLKLGSGTQYF. The CDR3 nucleotides read TGTGCCAGCAGCCTTAAACTAGGTTCCGGGACCCAGTACTTC.

This clone was found once. The chain couples TRBV30 to TRBJ2-5; 9 nucleotides agree with TRBD2. There are 14 residues in the CDR3. After removal of 5 bases from V and 1 base from J, the junction contained 5 bases not matched to a gene. Germline V gene lookup returns CDR1 GTSNPN and CDR2 SVGIG (reference sequence). CDR3 sequence: CAWSGGGVQETQYF. The CDR3 DNA reads TGTGCCTGGTCGGGCGGGGGGGTCCAAGAGACCCAGTACTTC. Supplemented by reference TRBV30 and TRBJ2-5, the full variable domain reads SQTIHQWPATLVQPVGSPLSLECTVEGTSNPNLYWYRQAAGRGLQLLFYSVGIGQISSEVPQNLSASRPQDRQFILSSKKLLLSDSGFYLCAWSGGGVQETQYFGPGTRLLVL.

This clone is a singleton in its sample. The chain combines TRBV7-2 with TRBJ1-1; 9 nucleotides line up with TRBD1. Germline lookup yields CDR1 SGHTA and CDR2 FQGNSA. The CDR3 runs to 12 residues. The J segment lost 11 bases and the V segment lost 5 bases, leaving 6 bases of the junction unmatched. The CDR3 DNA reads as TGTGCCAGCAGCCTACAGGGGGCCGGGGCTTTCTTT. Translation: CASSLQGAGAFF. Variable domain in full (rest from reference TRBV7-2 and TRBJ1-1): GAGVSQSPSNKVTEKGKDVELRCDPISGHTALYWYRQSLGQGLEFLIYFQGNSAPDKSGLPSDRFSAERTGGSVSTLTIQRTQQEDSAVYLCASSLQGAGAFFGQGTRLTVV.

This rearrangement joins TRBV10-3 to TRBJ1-2; TRBD1 aligns across 7 bases. Germline V gene sequence: CDR1 ENHRY, CDR2 SYGVKD. This CDR3 is 13 amino acids long. Trimming took 1 base from V and 8 from J; bases not matched to a gene: 4. The chain's CDR3 is CAISELQGSGYTF. For the CDR3, the DNA is TGTGCCATCAGTGAGTTACAGGGGAGCGGCTACACCTTC.

The chain joins TRBV27 to TRBJ2-1; D may be TRBD1 or TRBD2 (5 bases each). V lost 7 bases and J lost 0, with 28 bases in between. CDR3 size: 20 residues. From germline, CDR1 is MNHEY and CDR2 SMNVEV (reference sequence). DNA of the CDR3: TGTGCCAGCACTTCTTTCTGGAGCCTTGAGGGGTTCAGCTCCTACAATGAGCAGTTCTTC. Residues: CASTSFWSLEGFSSYNEQFF.

This clone has only one observation. The CDR3 is CASSYSLYGMQYF. CDR3 bases: TGTGCCAGCAGTTACTCCCTGTACGGGATGCAGTACTTC. J is TRBJ2-7 and V is TRBV6-5; D may be TRBD2 (5 bases). Germline V gene sequence: CDR1 MNHEY, CDR2 SVGAGI. V lost 0 bases and J lost 9, with 12 bases in between. This CDR3 contains 13 residues.

The chain combines TRBV4-2 with TRBJ2-7; TRBD2 is a possible D gene (5 bases). V was shortened by 4 bases and J by 1 base, with 8 bases between the two germline ends. CDR1 and CDR2 from the germline V gene are LGHNA and YNFKEQ. The CDR3 totals 13 residues. The CDR3 sequence: CASSPTRSYEQYF. The CDR3, as DNA: TGTGCCAGCAGCCCCACTAGGTCCTACGAGCAGTACTTC.

The V and J genes are TRBV7-2 and TRBJ1-1; D gene unclear. The V gene lost 4 bases and the J gene lost 1 base, with 16 bases spanning the gap. The CDR3 sequence is 16 residues long. Germline CDR1 reads SGHTA; CDR2 reads FQGNSA. Here the CDR3 reads CASSYRAPTGNTEAFF. In DNA form, the CDR3 reads TGTGCCAGCAGCTACCGGGCCCCCACGGGGAACACTGAAGCTTTCTTT.

The chain uses TRBV19 and TRBJ1-1; 8 positions match TRBD1. CDR1 and CDR2 from the germline V gene are LNHDA and SQIVND (reference sequence). The CDR3 runs 12 residues. V was pared by 5 bases and J by 8 bases, with 4 bases of the junction left unmatched. The CDR3 protein is CASSPRTGEAFF. CDR3 nucleotide sequence: TGTGCCAGTAGTCCCAGGACAGGGGAAGCTTTCTTT.

The rearrangement uses TRBV15 and TRBJ1-5, with TRBD1 identical over 9 bases. Germline loops: CDR1 LNHNV, CDR2 YYDKDF (reference sequence). The J segment lost 8 bases and the V segment lost 3 bases, leaving 8 bases of the junction unmatched. CDR3 length equals 15 residues. The CDR3, as DNA: TGTGCCACCAGCAGGGACAGGGGCAGGGAAAAGCCCCAGCATTTT. Amino acid sequence: CATSRDRGREKPQHF. The full variable domain, its missing parts supplied by reference TRBV15 and TRBJ1-5, is DAMVIQNPRYQVTQFGKPVTLSCSQTLNHNVMYWYQQKSSQAPKLLFHYYDKDFNNEADTPDNFQSRRPNTSFCFLDIRSPGLGDTAMYLCATSRDRGREKPQHFGDGTRLSIL.

The rearrangement joins TRBV21-1 to TRBJ1-5; no DNA check was done on the table's D call, TRBD1. TRBV21-1 represents a pseudogene. The CDR3 consists of 23 residues. CDR3 sequence: CASSKESVGQGRQIDKSNQPQHF. The CDR3 nucleotides read TGTGCCAGCAGCAAAGAATCGGTCGGACAAGGTCGACAAATCGACAAATCCAATCAGCCCCAGCATTTT.

The rearrangement links TRBV7-8 to TRBJ2-1, with 10 bases lining up with TRBD1. CDR3 length equals 12 residues. In germline, CDR1 is SGHVS, CDR2 FQNEAQ. Trimming at V came to 2 bases and at J to 15 bases, leaving 4 bases not matched to a gene. The CDR3 DNA is TGTGCCAGCAGCTTATTGGGACAGGGGCGGTTCTTC. Protein sequence: CASSLLGQGRFF.

V usage is TRBV6-1 and J usage is TRBJ2-1; D is undetermined. Germline-derived CDR1 and CDR2 are MNHNS and SASEGT. V lost 1 base, J lost 3 bases, and 13 bases lay in between. The CDR3 runs 16 residues. CDR3 sequence (DNA): TGTGCCAGCAGTGAAGTTACAGCTCCAAGCTACAATGAGCAGTTCTTC. This gives the protein CASSEVTAPSYNEQFF.

V usage is TRBV5-1 and J usage is TRBJ1-5; weak D call: TRBD1 (6 bases). The CDR3 consists of 14 residues. Germline CDR1 is SGHRS and CDR2 is YFSETQ. V was trimmed by 0 bases and J by 6 bases, leaving 10 bases between them. CDR3 nucleotide sequence: TGCGCCAGCAGCTTGGAAGGGGGTGGTCAGCCCCAGCATTTT. Translated, it gives CASSLEGGGQPQHF. The full variable domain, with the rest looked up from reference TRBV5-1 and TRBJ1-5, is KAGVTQTPRYLIKTRGQQVTLSCSPISGHRSVSWYQQTPGQGLQFLFEYFSETQRNKGNFPGRFSGRQFSNSRSEMNVSTLELGDSALYLCASSLEGGGQPQHFGDGTRLSIL.

CDR3 DNA: TGTGCCAGCAGCTTGACAGCGAGCACAGATACGCAGTATTTT. It is translated as CASSLTASTDTQYF. The chain couples TRBV5-8 to TRBJ2-3, with no clear D. The CDR3 length is 14 residues. Trimming removed 1 base at V and 0 bases at J, with 6 bases between. Germline CDR1 reads SGHTS; CDR2 reads YDEGEE.

The gene calls are TRBV6-5 and TRBJ2-3; the match to TRBD2 covers 8 bases. Per the germline V gene, CDR1 is MNHEY and CDR2 is SVGAGI. CDR3 length: 14 residues. Germline trimming cut 6 bases from V and 7 bases from J; bases unmatched to any gene: 9. The DNA for the CDR3 is TGTGCCAGCAGGATTAGCGGGGCTTTAAATACGCAGTATTTT. Its translation is CASRISGALNTQYF.

The chain recombines TRBV4-3 with TRBJ2-1; TRBD2 matches at 8 bases. The CDR3 has 17 residues. V was pared by 0 bases and J by 6 bases, with 10 bases of the junction left unmatched. Germline V lookup: CDR1 LGHNA, CDR2 YSLEER. CDR3 coding DNA: TGCGCCAGCAGCCAAGAGGTTCGCGGGGGGCGTGGCAATGAGCAGTTCTTC. This codes for CASSQEVRGGRGNEQFF.

V and J are TRBV5-1 and TRBJ1-2; 7 bases are shared with TRBD1. The V segment lost 4 bases and the J segment 2 bases; nucleotides outside the gene matches: 11. This CDR3 is 16 amino acids long. Germline values: CDR1 SGHRS, CDR2 YFSETQ. The CDR3 sequence: CASSLPRGGSNYGYTF. For the CDR3, the DNA is TGCGCCAGCAGCCTTCCCAGGGGGGGGTCAAACTATGGCTACACCTTC.

The V gene is TRBV2, the J gene TRBJ2-2; D might be TRBD2 (5 bases). Trimming removed 0 bases at V and 4 bases at J, with 9 bases between. CDR1 SNHLY and CDR2 FYNNEI come from the germline V gene. The CDR3 spans 15 residues. CDR3 coding DNA: TGTGCCAGCAGTGAAGCGCGACTACCCACCGGGGAGCTGTTTTTT. The encoded protein is CASSEARLPTGELFF. The full variable domain, its missing parts supplied by reference TRBV2 and TRBJ2-2, is EPEVTQTPSHQVTQMGQEVILRCVPISNHLYFYWYRQILGQKVEFLVSFYNNEISEKSEIFDDQFSVERPDGSNFTLKIRSTKLEDSAMYFCASSEARLPTGELFFGEGSRLTVL.

In this sample, this clone turned up once. The chain carries TRBV6-5 and TRBJ2-7; possible D gene TRBD1, 5 bases. The germline V and J ends were trimmed by 0 bases and 0 bases, with 12 bases remaining between them. The CDR3 covers 16 residues. From germline, CDR1 is MNHEY and CDR2 SVGAGI. CDR3 sequence: CASSYSKDTNSYEQYF. The CDR3 DNA follows: TGTGCCAGCAGTTACTCAAAGGACACCAACTCCTACGAGCAGTACTTC.

The chain has TRBV5-8 and TRBJ1-5, with TRBD1 matching over 7 bases. Germline V CDR1 and CDR2: SGHTS, YDEGEE. The V and J ends lost 5 bases and 3 bases, in that order; junction bases with no gene match: 5. The CDR3 has 14 amino acids. The CDR3 region has the DNA TGTGCCAGCAGACGACAGGGTACCAATCAGCCCCAGCATTTT. It translates to CASRRQGTNQPQHF.

The chain is built from TRBV7-8 and TRBJ1-1; possible D gene TRBD1, 5 bases. This CDR3 has 14 residues. Trimming pared 1 base from V and 5 bases from J, leaving 11 bases between. The germline gives CDR1 SGHVS, CDR2 FQNEAQ. The CDR3 sequence: CASSLVGGMTEAFF. The CDR3 nucleotides are TGTGCCAGCAGCTTAGTGGGGGGGATGACTGAAGCTTTCTTT.

The DNA for the CDR3 is TGTGCCAGCAGCTTAAACCCCTCCGGGGGGGCCGTGGCAGATACGCAGTATTTT. It specifies CASSLNPSGGAVADTQYF. The chain joins TRBV7-2 to TRBJ2-3, with 8 bases fitting TRBD2. V gave up 2 bases and J gave up 4 bases; unmatched junction bases: 14. The CDR3 has 18 amino acids. From germline, CDR1 is SGHTA and CDR2 FQGNSA.

The rearrangement links TRBV6-5 to TRBJ1-4, with TRBD1 matching 9 bases. The CDR3 length is 14 residues. CDR1 and CDR2 from the germline V gene are MNHEY and SVGAGI. The J segment lost 8 bases and the V segment lost 5 bases, leaving 6 bases of the junction unmatched. CDR3 residues: CASSEQGAGEKLFF. CDR3 nucleotides: TGTGCCAGCAGTGAACAGGGGGCTGGAGAAAAACTGTTTTTT.

V gene TRBV15 combines with J gene TRBJ1-2, with D unresolved. With 0 bases removed from V and 0 bases from J, the gap between germline ends came to 8 bases. Germline V CDR1 and CDR2: LNHNV, YYDKDF (reference sequence). This CDR3 has 15 residues. DNA of the CDR3: TGTGCCACCAGCAGAGATTTGGGAACTAACTATGGCTACACCTTC. It encodes CATSRDLGTNYGYTF.

V usage is TRBV6-5 and J usage is TRBJ2-3, with D maybe TRBD2 (5 bases). Germline-derived CDR1 and CDR2 are MNHEY and SVGAGI. The CDR3 consists of 15 residues. Deletions cut 0 bases from V and 8 bases from J, with 15 bases between. In nucleotides, the CDR3 is TGTGCCAGCAGTTACTCGGGCATGACCGCGGGTACGCAGTATTTT. Translating gives CASSYSGMTAGTQYF.

The gene calls are TRBV6-5 and TRBJ1-5; D not certain. Trimming left V 4 bases short and J 5 bases short, with 15 bases between. The germline CDR1 and CDR2 sequences are MNHEY and SVGAGI. The CDR3 totals 15 residues. The CDR3 DNA reads TGTGCCAGCAGTTCCGCGTCAGAGGGCTATCAGCCCCAGCATTTT. Protein: CASSSASEGYQPQHF.

The chain couples TRBV7-9 to TRBJ2-1; 8 nucleotides align to TRBD2. The CDR3 has 14 amino acids. After removal of 3 bases from V and 5 bases from J, the junction contained 3 bases not matched to a gene. Germline CDR1 reads SEHNR; CDR2 reads FQNEAQ (reference sequence). Written as DNA, the CDR3 is TGTGCCAGCAGCTTGGGACTAGACAACAATGAGCAGTTCTTC. It specifies CASSLGLDNNEQFF.

The chain employs TRBV5-4 and TRBJ1-2, with a tentative D call TRBD1 (6 bases). The V end was cut by 0 bases, the J end by 0 bases, with 12 bases between. The CDR3 loop spans 16 amino acids. Germline CDR1 and CDR2: SGHNT and YYREEE (reference sequence). CDR3 nucleotides: TGTGCCAGCAGCTTGGACAGGGCTCTAGCTAACTATGGCTACACCTTC. This gives the protein CASSLDRALANYGYTF.